This TCR beta chain was sequenced during a study of PD-1 blockade in classical Hodgkin lymphoma. The time point is: cycle 4 day 1 (C4D1), after five to seven weeks of nivolumab. Every patient had relapsed following autologous stem cell transplantation, and cohorts differed in brentuximab vedotin exposure. Magnetic depletion of unwanted cells isolated CD4+ T cells from thawed PBMCs. Clones were sequenced by immunoSEQ multiplex PCR, and TCRdb holds only the in-frame ones, with some missing. Of 15,000 to 20,000 clones listed, 65% to 80% are singletons. This TCR was recovered from a human donor with classical Hodgkin lymphoma. The sample consisted of CD4+ T cells from blood, taken before the fourth cycle of nivolumab.

The CDR3 DNA is TGTGCCATCAGAAGGGCAGGGAACACTGAAGCTTTCTTT. Amino acid sequence: CAIRRAGNTEAFF. This chain uses TRBV10-3 with TRBJ1-1; D remains unclear. The CDR3 is 13 residues long. The V and J ends lost 6 bases and 1 base respectively, with 9 bases between them. CDR1 is ENHRY, CDR2 SYGVKD, per germline.